This TCR beta chain stems from a study of shared clonotypes between healthy human individuals. As for this clone: Its antigen is still unknown.

The CDR3 length is 16 residues. V lost 1 base, J lost 1 base, and 11 bases lay in between. Germline V gene data show CDR1 as KGHSH and CDR2 as LQKENI. Every immunoSEQ plate was one replicate of a subset's evenly spread DNA. The sequencing of unsorted PBMC DNA took place on ten immunoSEQ deep assay plates. The protocol was immunoSEQ multiplex PCR, while the TCRdb copy is restricted to in-frame clones and leaves out a portion. The sample includes about 480,000 clones, over 75% of them seen just once. Overall study findings and caveats: Sampling used blood alone; tissue repertoires probably differ. The small donor group covered limited genetic and exposure diversity.

The chain links TRBV18 to TRBJ2-1; unclear D gene. The sequenced sample consisted of PBMCs. The TCR originated in a woman between 40 and 55 years old in good health. Some clones in this sample may be carry-over from other donors' samples. The CDR3 sequence: CASSPQPPRSYNEQFF. CDR3 in DNA: TGTGCCAGCTCACCACAACCCCCTAGGTCCTACAATGAGCAGTTCTTC.